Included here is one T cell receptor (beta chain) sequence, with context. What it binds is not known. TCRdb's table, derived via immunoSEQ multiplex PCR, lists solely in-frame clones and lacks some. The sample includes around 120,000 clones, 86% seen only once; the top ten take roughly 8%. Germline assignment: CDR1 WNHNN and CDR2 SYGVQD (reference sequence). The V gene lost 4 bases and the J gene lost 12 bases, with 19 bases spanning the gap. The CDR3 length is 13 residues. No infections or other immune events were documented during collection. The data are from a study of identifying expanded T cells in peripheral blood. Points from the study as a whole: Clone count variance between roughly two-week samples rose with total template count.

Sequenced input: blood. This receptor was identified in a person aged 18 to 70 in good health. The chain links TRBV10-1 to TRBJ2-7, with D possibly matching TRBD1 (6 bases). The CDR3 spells CASSAGTDRTRYF. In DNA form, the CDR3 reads TGCGCCAGCAGTGCGGGGACCGACAGGACGCGGTACTTC.